This TCR beta chain was obtained from a study of blood T cells in healthy people across ages. Regarding the study as a whole: Fewer expanded clones and more diversity marked long-lived versus aged donors.

Germline V gene lookup returns CDR1 SGHTA and CDR2 FQGTGA. V shed 4 bases, J shed 8 bases, and the junction held 5 bases outside the gene matches. CDR3 length: 15 residues. For the second PCR, which ran for about 6 to 12 cycles, a sample-barcoded 5' primer and a J-beta primer mix were used. A minimum of 3 million CDR3-containing paired-end reads was obtained for each sample. TCRdb re-analysed the 5' RACE reads in MiXCR, keeping a single row per CDR3 protein. The sample includes over 600,000 distinct CDR3 sequences, around three fifths of them seen just once. Only a few counts were recorded for this clonotype. Its antigen remains unknown.

Sequencing was performed on blood. This receptor was obtained from a man in his forties or fifties in good health. The V and J genes are TRBV7-3 and TRBJ2-1; 13 nucleotides agree with TRBD2. The CDR3 region has the DNA TGTGCCAGCAGCTCACTAGCGGGAGGGCAGGATGAGCAGTTCTTC. Its protein product is CASSSLAGGQDEQFF.